The 5 T cell receptor beta chains in this list originate from one sample, sequenced in a study of PD-1 blockade in classical Hodgkin lymphoma. Every patient experienced relapse after autologous stem cell transplantation, and brentuximab vedotin exposure varied. Using immunoSEQ multiplex PCR, the repertoire was profiled, and TCRdb retains in-frame clones only, with some absent. The table records 40,000 to 50,000 clones, roughly 86% of them present only once. The source material was peripheral blood mononuclear cells (PBMCs), sampled before the second cycle of nivolumab. The receptors shown here come from a human donor with classical Hodgkin lymphoma.

This rearrangement joins TRBV4-1 to TRBJ2-7; the D gene is possibly TRBD1 (5 bases). The germline CDR1 and CDR2 sequences are MGHRA and YSYEKL. The CDR3 covers 16 residues. V lost 3 bases and J lost 3, with 18 bases in between. In nucleotides, the CDR3 is TGCGCCAGCAGCCAGGCAGACAGCGTATTGAGCTACGAGCAGTACTTC. Translating gives CASSQADSVLSYEQYF.

The chain recombines TRBV28 with TRBJ2-3; 10 nucleotides match TRBD2. Germline CDR1 MDHEN, CDR2 SYDVKM. This CDR3 is 17 amino acids long. V lost 1 base and J lost 0; bases outside the gene matches: 4. The chain's CDR3 is CASSLFLLAGSTDTQYF. The CDR3 region has the DNA TGTGCCAGCAGTTTATTCCTACTAGCGGGGAGCACAGATACGCAGTATTTT.

DNA for the CDR3: TGTGCCAGCAGCTTACTGGGAAGGACACGCCAGGACACTGAAGCTTTCTTT. Protein sequence: CASSLLGRTRQDTEAFF. The genes are TRBV7-8 and TRBJ1-1; D may be TRBD1 (5 bases). V was shortened by 2 bases and J by 3 bases, with 19 bases between the two germline ends. From germline, CDR1 is SGHVS and CDR2 FQNEAQ. This CDR3 has 17 amino acids.

This clone occurred a few times. The V and J genes are TRBV27 and TRBJ2-5; 7 bases are a match to TRBD2. The CDR3 has 15 residues. V shed 2 bases, J shed 2 bases, and the junction held 5 bases outside the gene matches. The germline V gene has CDR1 MNHEY and CDR2 SMNVEV (reference sequence). The CDR3 spells CASSLGAGRQETQYF. In nucleotides, the CDR3 is TGTGCCAGCAGTTTAGGAGCGGGGCGACAAGAGACCCAGTACTTC.

The chain links TRBV6-5 to TRBJ2-7; tentatively, D is TRBD1 (7 bases). CDR1 is MNHEY, CDR2 SVGAGI, per germline. V lost 6 bases to trimming and J lost 2 bases, with 14 bases between them. CDR3 length: 14 amino acids. CDR3 amino acids: CASSPRGVTYEQYF. DNA for the CDR3: TGTGCCAGCAGCCCCAGGGGGGTGACCTACGAGCAGTACTTC.